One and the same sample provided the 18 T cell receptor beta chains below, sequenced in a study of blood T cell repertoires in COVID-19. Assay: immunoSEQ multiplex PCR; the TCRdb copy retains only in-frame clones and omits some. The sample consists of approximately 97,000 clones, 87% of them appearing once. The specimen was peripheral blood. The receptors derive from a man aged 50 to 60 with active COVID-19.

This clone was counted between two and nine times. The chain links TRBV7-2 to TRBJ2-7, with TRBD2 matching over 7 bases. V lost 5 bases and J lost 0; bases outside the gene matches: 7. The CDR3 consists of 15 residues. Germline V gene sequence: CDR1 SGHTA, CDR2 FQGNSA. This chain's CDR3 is CASSLGRGSSYEQYF. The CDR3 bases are TGTGCCAGCAGCCTGGGGCGGGGGAGCTCCTACGAGCAGTACTTC.

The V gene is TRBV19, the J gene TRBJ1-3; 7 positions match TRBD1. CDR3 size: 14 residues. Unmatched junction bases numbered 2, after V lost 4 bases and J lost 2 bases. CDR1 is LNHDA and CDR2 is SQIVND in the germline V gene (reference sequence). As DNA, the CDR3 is TGTGCCAGTAGTAGGACAGGAGCTGGAAACACCATATATTTT. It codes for CASSRTGAGNTIYF. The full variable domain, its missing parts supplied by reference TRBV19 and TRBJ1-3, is DGGITQSPKYLFRKEGQNVTLSCEQNLNHDAMYWYRQDPGQGLRLIYYSQIVNDFQKGDIAEGYSVSREKKESFPLTVTSAQKNPTAFYLCASSRTGAGNTIYFGEGSWLTVV.

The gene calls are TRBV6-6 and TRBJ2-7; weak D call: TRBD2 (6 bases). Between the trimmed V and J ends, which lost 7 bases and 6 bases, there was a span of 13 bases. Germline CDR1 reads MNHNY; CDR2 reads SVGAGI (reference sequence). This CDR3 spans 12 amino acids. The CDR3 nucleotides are TGTGCCAGCAATAGGTTCGGGGGCGAGCAGTACTTC. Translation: CASNRFGGEQYF.

The DNA for the CDR3 is TGTGCCAGCAGTGAATTTCCGGGGAAGACCCAGTACTTC. Translated, it gives CASSEFPGKTQYF. The V and J genes are TRBV6-1 and TRBJ2-5, with D possibly being TRBD2 (5 bases). Germline V gives CDR1 MNHNS, CDR2 SASEGT. Trimming took off 2 bases at V and 6 bases at J, with 10 bases between the two ends. The CDR3 covers 13 residues.

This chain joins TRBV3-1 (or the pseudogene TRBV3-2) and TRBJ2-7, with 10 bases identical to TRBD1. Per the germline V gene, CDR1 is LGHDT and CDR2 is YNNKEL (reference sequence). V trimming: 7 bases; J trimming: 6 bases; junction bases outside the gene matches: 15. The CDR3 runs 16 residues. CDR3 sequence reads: CASTSFSGQGSVEQYF. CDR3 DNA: TGTGCCAGCACTTCGTTCTCGGGACAGGGGAGCGTCGAGCAGTACTTC.

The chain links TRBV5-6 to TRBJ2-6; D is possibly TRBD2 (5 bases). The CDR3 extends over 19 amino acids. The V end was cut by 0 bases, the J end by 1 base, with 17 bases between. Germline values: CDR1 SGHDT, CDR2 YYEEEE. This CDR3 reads CASSLEGGFWRSGANVLTF. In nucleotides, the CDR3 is TGTGCCAGCAGCTTGGAGGGCGGGTTTTGGAGGTCTGGGGCCAACGTCCTGACTTTC.

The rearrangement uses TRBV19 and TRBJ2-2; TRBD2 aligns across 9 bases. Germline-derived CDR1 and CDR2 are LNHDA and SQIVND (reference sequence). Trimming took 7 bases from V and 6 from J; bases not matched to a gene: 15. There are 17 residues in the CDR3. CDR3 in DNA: TGTGCCAGTAACCCACCTGGGCGGGGGGGCCCTCCCGGGGAGCTGTTTTTT. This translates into CASNPPGRGGPPGELFF. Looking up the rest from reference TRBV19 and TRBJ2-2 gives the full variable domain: DGGITQSPKYLFRKEGQNVTLSCEQNLNHDAMYWYRQDPGQGLRLIYYSQIVNDFQKGDIAEGYSVSREKKESFPLTVTSAQKNPTAFYLCASNPPGRGGPPGELFFGEGSRLTVL.

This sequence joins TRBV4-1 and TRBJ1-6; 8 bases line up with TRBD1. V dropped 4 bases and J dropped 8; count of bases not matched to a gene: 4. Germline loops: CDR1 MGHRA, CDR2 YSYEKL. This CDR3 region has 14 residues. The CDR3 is CASSRDRTDSPLHF. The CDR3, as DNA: TGCGCCAGCAGCCGGGACAGGACAGATTCACCCCTCCACTTT.

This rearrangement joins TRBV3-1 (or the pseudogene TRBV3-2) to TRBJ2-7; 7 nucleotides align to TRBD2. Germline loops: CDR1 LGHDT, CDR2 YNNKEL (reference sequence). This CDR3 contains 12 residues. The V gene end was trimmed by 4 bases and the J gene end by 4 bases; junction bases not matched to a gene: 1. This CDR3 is CASSRGGYEQYF. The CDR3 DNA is TGTGCCAGCAGCCGGGGGGGATACGAGCAGTACTTC.

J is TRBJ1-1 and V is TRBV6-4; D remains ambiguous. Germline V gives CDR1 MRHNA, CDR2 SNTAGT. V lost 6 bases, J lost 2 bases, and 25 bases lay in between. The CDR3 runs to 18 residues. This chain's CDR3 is CASRLVEVWLTDNTEAFF. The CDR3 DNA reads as TGTGCCAGCAGACTCGTTGAGGTTTGGTTGACGGATAACACTGAAGCTTTCTTT.

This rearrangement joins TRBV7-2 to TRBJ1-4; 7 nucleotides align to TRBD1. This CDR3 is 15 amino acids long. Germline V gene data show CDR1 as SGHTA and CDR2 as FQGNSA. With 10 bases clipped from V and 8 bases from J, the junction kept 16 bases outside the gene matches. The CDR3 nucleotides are TGTGCCATCAGGGGGGGGGTAGCCGCGAACGAAAAACTGTTTTTT. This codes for CAIRGGVAANEKLFF.

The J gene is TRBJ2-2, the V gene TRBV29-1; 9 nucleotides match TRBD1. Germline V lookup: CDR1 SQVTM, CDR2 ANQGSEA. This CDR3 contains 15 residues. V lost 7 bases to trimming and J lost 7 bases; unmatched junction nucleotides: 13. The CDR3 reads CSGGTGKNVDGELFF. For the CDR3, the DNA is TGCAGCGGGGGGACAGGGAAAAACGTGGACGGGGAGCTGTTTTTT.

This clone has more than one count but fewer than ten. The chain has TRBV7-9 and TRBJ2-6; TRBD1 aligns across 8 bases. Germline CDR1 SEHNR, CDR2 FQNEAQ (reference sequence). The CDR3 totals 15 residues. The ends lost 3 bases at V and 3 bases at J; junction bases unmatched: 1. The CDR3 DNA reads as TGTGCCAGCAGCTTTGGACAGGGTGGGGCCAACGTCCTGACTTTC. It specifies CASSFGQGGANVLTF.

CDR3 in DNA: TGTGCCAGCACCCTGAACTATCAGCAGTACTTC. It translates to CASTLNYQQYF. The chain carries TRBV12-3 or TRBV12-4 and TRBJ2-7; D call uncertain. Trimming removed 7 bases from V and 8 bases from J, with 12 bases in between. The CDR3 runs to 11 residues.

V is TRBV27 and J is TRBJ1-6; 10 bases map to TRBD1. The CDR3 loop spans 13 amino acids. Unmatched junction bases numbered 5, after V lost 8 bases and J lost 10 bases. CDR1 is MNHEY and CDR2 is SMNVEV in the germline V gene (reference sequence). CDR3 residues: CASCRDRGSPLHF. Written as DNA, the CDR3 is TGTGCCAGCTGCCGGGACAGGGGCTCACCCCTCCACTTT.

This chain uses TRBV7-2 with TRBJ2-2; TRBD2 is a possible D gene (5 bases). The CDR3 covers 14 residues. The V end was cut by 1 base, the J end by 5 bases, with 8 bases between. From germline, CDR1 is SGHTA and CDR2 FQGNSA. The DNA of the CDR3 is TGTGCCAGCAGCTTAGGGAGGTTGACCGGGGAGCTGTTTTTT. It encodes CASSLGRLTGELFF. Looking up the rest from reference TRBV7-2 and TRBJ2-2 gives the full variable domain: GAGVSQSPSNKVTEKGKDVELRCDPISGHTALYWYRQSLGQGLEFLIYFQGNSAPDKSGLPSDRFSAERTGGSVSTLTIQRTQQEDSAVYLCASSLGRLTGELFFGEGSRLTVL.

The CDR3 region has the DNA TGTGCCAGCAGCCAAGTAGTCGACAAAGAGACCCAGTACTTC. This translates into CASSQVVDKETQYF. The chain combines TRBV14 with TRBJ2-5; D not certain. The length of the CDR3 is 14 residues. The V end was cut by 1 base, the J end by 3 bases, with 9 bases between. Germline CDR1 reads SGHDN; CDR2 reads FVKESK.

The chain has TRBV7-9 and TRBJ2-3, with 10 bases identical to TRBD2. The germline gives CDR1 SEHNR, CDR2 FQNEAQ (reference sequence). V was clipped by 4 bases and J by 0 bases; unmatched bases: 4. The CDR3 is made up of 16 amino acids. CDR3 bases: TGTGCCAGCAGCTCGAAGACTAGCGGGAGCACAGATACGCAGTATTTT. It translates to CASSSKTSGSTDTQYF.